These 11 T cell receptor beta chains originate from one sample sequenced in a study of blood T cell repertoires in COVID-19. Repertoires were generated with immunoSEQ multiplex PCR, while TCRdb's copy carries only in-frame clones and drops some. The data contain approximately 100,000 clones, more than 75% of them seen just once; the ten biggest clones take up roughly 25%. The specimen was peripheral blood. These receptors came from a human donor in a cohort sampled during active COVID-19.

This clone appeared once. The CDR3, as DNA: TGTGCCAGCGGACTCCGGGGGACTAGCACAGATACGCAGTATTTT. This encodes CASGLRGTSTDTQYF. This chain uses TRBV28 with TRBJ2-3; D may be TRBD2 (6 bases). The CDR3 contains 15 residues. Germline CDR1 reads MDHEN; CDR2 reads SYDVKM. V was clipped by 8 bases and J by 0 bases, with 15 bases between them.

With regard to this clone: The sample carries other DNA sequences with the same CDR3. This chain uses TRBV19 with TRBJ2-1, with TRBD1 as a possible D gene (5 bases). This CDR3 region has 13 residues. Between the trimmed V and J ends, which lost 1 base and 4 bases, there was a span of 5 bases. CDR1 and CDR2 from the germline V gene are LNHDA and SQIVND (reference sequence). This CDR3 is CASSIAGYNEQFF. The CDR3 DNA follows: TGTGCCAGTAGTATAGCAGGGTACAATGAGCAGTTCTTC.

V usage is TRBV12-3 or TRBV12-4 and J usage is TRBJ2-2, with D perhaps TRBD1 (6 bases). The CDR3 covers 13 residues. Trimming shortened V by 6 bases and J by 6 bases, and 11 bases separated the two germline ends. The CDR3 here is CASSFTGPGELFF. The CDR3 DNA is TGTGCCAGCAGCTTTACAGGGCCCGGGGAGCTGTTTTTT.

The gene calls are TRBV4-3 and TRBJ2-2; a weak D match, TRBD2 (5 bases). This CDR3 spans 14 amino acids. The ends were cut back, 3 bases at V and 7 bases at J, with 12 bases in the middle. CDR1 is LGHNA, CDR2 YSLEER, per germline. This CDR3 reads CASSHSDEGGELFF. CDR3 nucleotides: TGCGCCAGCAGCCATTCTGATGAGGGCGGGGAGCTGTTTTTT.

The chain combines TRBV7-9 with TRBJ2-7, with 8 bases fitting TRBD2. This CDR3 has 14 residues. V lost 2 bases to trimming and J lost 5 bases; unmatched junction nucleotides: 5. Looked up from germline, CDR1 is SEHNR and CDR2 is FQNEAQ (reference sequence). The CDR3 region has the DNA TGTGCCAGCAGCTTATTAGCGGGAATGGACGAGCAGTACTTC. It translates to CASSLLAGMDEQYF.

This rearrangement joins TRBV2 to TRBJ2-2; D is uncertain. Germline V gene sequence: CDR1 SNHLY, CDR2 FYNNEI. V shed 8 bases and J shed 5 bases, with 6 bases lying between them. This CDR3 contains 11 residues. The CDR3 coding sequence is TGTGCCAGCGGGCTTACCGGGGAGCTGTTTTTT. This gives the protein CASGLTGELFF.

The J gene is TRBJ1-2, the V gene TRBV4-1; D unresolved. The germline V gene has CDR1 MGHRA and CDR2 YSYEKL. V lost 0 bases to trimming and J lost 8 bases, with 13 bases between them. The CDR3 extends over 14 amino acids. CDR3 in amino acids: CASSQDERRAGYTF. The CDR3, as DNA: TGCGCCAGCAGCCAAGATGAAAGGAGGGCGGGCTACACCTTC.

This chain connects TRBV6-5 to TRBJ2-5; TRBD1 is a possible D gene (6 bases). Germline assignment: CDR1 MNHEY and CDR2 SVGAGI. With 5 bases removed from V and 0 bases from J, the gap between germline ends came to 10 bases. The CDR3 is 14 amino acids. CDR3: CASSPGANQETQYF. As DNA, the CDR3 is TGTGCCAGCAGTCCAGGGGCGAACCAAGAGACCCAGTACTTC.

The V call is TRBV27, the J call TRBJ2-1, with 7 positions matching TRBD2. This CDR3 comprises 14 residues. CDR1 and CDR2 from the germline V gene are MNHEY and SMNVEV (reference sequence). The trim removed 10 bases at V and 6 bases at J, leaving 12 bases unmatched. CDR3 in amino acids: CATSGRGYSNEQFF. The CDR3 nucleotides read TGTGCCACCTCGGGGCGGGGGTATAGCAATGAGCAGTTCTTC.

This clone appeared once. The CDR3 nucleotides read TGTGCCAGCAGCCAACGGGACAGTAATTCACCCCTCCACTTT. Translation gives CASSQRDSNSPLHF. The chain employs TRBV3-1 (or the pseudogene TRBV3-2) and TRBJ1-6, with 7 bases identical to TRBD1. V was pared by 2 bases and J by 6 bases, with 1 base of the junction left unmatched. This CDR3 is 14 amino acids long. From germline, CDR1 is LGHDT and CDR2 YNNKEL (reference sequence).

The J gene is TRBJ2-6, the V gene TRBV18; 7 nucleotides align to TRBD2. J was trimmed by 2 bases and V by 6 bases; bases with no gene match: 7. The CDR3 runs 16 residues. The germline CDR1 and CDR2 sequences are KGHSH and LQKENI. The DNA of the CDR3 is TGTGCCAGCTCCCCCACCCGGGGGGCTGGGGCCAACGTCCTGACTTTC. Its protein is CASSPTRGAGANVLTF.